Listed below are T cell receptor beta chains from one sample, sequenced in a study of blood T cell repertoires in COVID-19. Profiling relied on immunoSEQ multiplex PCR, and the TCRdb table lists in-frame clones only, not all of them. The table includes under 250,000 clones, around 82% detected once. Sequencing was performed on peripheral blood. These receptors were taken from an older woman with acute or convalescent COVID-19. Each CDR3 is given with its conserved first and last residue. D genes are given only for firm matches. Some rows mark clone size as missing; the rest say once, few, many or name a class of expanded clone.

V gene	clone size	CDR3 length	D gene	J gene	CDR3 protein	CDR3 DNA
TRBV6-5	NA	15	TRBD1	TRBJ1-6	CASSLTDRGKSPLHF	TGTGCCAGCAGTCTAACAGACAGGGGGAAATCACCCCTCCACTTT
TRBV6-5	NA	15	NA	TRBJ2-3	CASTTARGTIDTQYF	TGTGCCAGCACCACGGCGCGCGGTACTATCGATACGCAGTATTTT
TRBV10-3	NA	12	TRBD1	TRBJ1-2	CAISETGDGYTF	TGTGCCATCAGTGAGACAGGGGATGGCTACACCTTC
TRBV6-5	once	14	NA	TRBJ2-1	CASSYPGGFNEQFF	TGTGCCAGCAGTTACCCGGGTGGTTTTAATGAGCAGTTCTTC
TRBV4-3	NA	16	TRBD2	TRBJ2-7	CASSQVLAGGPYEQYF	TGCGCCAGCAGCCAGGTACTAGCGGGGGGACCCTACGAGCAGTACTTC
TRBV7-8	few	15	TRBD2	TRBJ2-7	CASRNPGGASYEQYF	TGTGCCAGCAGGAACCCGGGGGGAGCCTCCTACGAGCAGTACTTC
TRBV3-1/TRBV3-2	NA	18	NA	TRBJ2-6	CASSQFRVRTSGANVLTF	TGTGCCAGCAGCCAATTCAGGGTCCGAACTTCTGGGGCCAACGTCCTGACTTTC
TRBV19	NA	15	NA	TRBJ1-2	CASSITPAANYGYTF	TGTGCCAGTAGTATAACCCCGGCGGCTAACTATGGCTACACCTTC
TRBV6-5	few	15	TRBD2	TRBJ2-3	CASSLLAGGTDTQYF	TGTGCCAGCAGTTTGTTAGCGGGGGGGACAGATACGCAGTATTTT
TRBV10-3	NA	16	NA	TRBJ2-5	CAISEPNQDSQETQYF	TGTGCCATCAGTGAGCCAAACCAGGATTCGCAAGAGACCCAGTACTTC
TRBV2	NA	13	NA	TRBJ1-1	CASGRDRNTEAFF	TGTGCCAGCGGCCGCGACAGGAACACTGAAGCTTTCTTT
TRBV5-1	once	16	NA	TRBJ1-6	CASSLATQGRNSPLHF	TGCGCCAGCAGCCTGGCAACACAGGGTCGGAATTCACCCCTCCACTTT
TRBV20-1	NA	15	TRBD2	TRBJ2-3	CSASPSGGTLYTQYF	TGCAGTGCTAGTCCGTCCGGGGGGACCCTTTATACGCAGTATTTT